This T cell receptor (beta chain) came from a study of cytomegalovirus exposure and HLA in healthy donors. Study at large: Among about 190 million T cells, an earlier analysis found approximately 110 million unique TCR beta sequences.

General observations from the study: Differences between HLA loci emerged in a later analysis of TCR association rates, with DRB1 most and HLA-C fewest.

To note about this clone: Its antigen is unknown.

Trimming took off 2 bases at V and 5 bases at J, with 22 bases between the two ends. The CDR3 runs 17 residues. Per germline, CDR1 SGHRS and CDR2 YFSETQ. Primers for the PCR totalled 60 Vbeta and 13 Jbeta. Profiling relied on immunoSEQ multiplex PCR, and the TCRdb table lists in-frame clones only, not all of them. The sample has roughly 100,000 clones; roughly 80% are singletons. This receptor was identified in a woman aged 40 to 49 in good health and CMV-seropositive. The V call is TRBV5-1, the J call TRBJ2-5; D may be TRBD2 (6 bases). Sequencing used PBMCs. CDR3 nucleotide sequence: TGCGCCAGCAGCTTCCCTAAAGTAGCGGCTGGGGGGGAGACCCAGTACTTC. Translated: CASSFPKVAAGGETQYF.